Listed here are 24 T cell receptor beta chains from one sample, sequenced in a study of blood T cells in healthy people across ages. A second roughly 7 to 12 cycle PCR used barcoded and J-beta primers. TCRdb called the 5' RACE reads again in MiXCR, with one record for every CDR3 protein. Among roughly 1.5 million distinct CDR3 sequences listed, 35% to 45% were seen once. The sample comprised blood. The receptors come from a woman aged 18-29 years in good health.

This chain joins TRBV6-2 or TRBV6-3 and TRBJ2-1; TRBD2 matches at 11 bases. Germline-derived CDR1 and CDR2 are MNHEY and SVGEGT. The length of the CDR3 is 16 residues. V lost 2 bases, J lost 10 bases, and 10 bases stayed unmatched. CDR3 DNA sequence: TGTGCCAGCAGTTACACTAGCGGGAGACCATCCTACGAGCAGTTCTTC. As protein: CASSYTSGRPSYEQFF.

This clonotype was counted a few times. The rearrangement links TRBV7-2 to TRBJ2-7; either TRBD1 or TRBD2 may fit D (5 bases each). CDR1 and CDR2 (germline): SGHTA, FQGNSA. V shed 6 bases and J shed 6 bases, with 15 bases lying between them. The CDR3 extends over 13 amino acids. CDR3 amino acids: CASSLNGATEQYF. The CDR3 DNA is TGTGCCAGCAGTCTAAACGGGGCGACCGAGCAGTACTTC.

The CDR3 spells CASSLRAVRGADTQYF. In DNA, the CDR3 is TGTGCCAGCAGCCTAAGGGCCGTCCGGGGGGCAGATACGCAGTATTTT. The chain carries TRBV7-3 and TRBJ2-3; 7 bases fit TRBD2. J gave up 4 bases and V 5 bases, and 12 bases lay outside the gene matches. Germline lookup yields CDR1 SGHTA and CDR2 FQGTGA. This CDR3 has 16 residues.

There are many counts of this clonotype. This chain joins TRBV7-9 and TRBJ2-7; TRBD1 is a possible D gene (5 bases). Germline V CDR1 and CDR2: SEHNR, FQNEAQ (reference sequence). CDR3 size: 13 residues. V gave up 5 bases and J gave up 0 bases, with 8 bases separating them. The CDR3 sequence: CASSDQGSYEQYF. The CDR3 DNA reads as TGTGCCAGCAGCGATCAGGGCTCCTACGAGCAGTACTTC.

The chain links TRBV9 to TRBJ2-3; TRBD2 is a possible D gene (5 bases). V lost 3 bases and J lost 0, with 14 bases in between. The CDR3 is 16 residues long. Germline CDR1 is SGDLS and CDR2 is YYNGEE. CDR3 protein: CASSALAGPSTDTQYF. CDR3 in DNA: TGTGCCAGCAGCGCCTTGGCGGGCCCTAGCACAGATACGCAGTATTTT.

In regard to this clonotype: The junction departs from the called germline gene at one end, perhaps through a read error. The chain joins TRBV9 to TRBJ2-4, with unresolved D. In germline, CDR1 is SGDLS, CDR2 YYNGEE. The CDR3 spans 13 residues. CDR3 nucleotide sequence: TGTGCCTGCAGCGCAGAGAACGAGTACATTCAGTACTTC. Its translation: CACSAENEYIQYF. Variable domain in full (rest from reference TRBV9 and TRBJ2-4): DSGVTQTPKHLITATGQRVTLRCSPRSGDLSVYWYQQSLDQGLQFLIQYYNGEERAKGNILERFSAQQFPDLHSELNLSSLELGDSALYFCACSAENEYIQYFGAGTRLSVL.

The CDR3 here is CASSSGTGDNIQYF. The CDR3 DNA reads TGCGCCAGCAGCTCCGGGACAGGGGACAACATTCAGTACTTC. This rearrangement joins TRBV5-1 to TRBJ2-4; 10 nucleotides align to TRBD1. Germline V gene sequence: CDR1 SGHRS, CDR2 YFSETQ. This CDR3 is 14 amino acids long. Unmatched junction bases numbered 4, after V lost 3 bases and J lost 7 bases.

This clonotype has only one observation. The chain joins TRBV6-5 to TRBJ2-5; the D gene is possibly TRBD2 (7 bases). The J call is doubtful: the DNA matches TRBJ2-1 better. There are 14 residues in the CDR3. CDR1 is MNHEY and CDR2 is SVGAGI in the germline V gene. This chain's CDR3 is CASSYFGGQETQFF. Written as DNA, the CDR3 is TGTGCCAGCAGTTACTTCGGGGGGCAAGAGACCCAGTTCTTC.

The chain links TRBV20-1 to TRBJ1-5, with 7 bases matching TRBD1. V lost 3 bases, J lost 5 bases, and 4 bases stayed unmatched. This CDR3 has 13 residues. The V gene's germline CDR1 is DFQATT and CDR2 SNEGSKA (reference sequence). CDR3 bases: TGCAGTGCTAGTGATACAGGGGATCAGCCCCAGCATTTT. It yields the protein CSASDTGDQPQHF.

About this clonotype: It may be a read error: a sequence one base away is much more abundant. The chain uses TRBV4-3 and TRBJ2-1; D is unresolved. The CDR3 spans 12 residues. Germline-derived CDR1 and CDR2 are LGHNA and YSLEER. CDR3 DNA sequence: TGCGCCAGCAGCCAAGGACTTAATGAGCAGTCCTTC. Translated: CASSQGLNEQSF.

J is TRBJ2-1 and V is TRBV6-1; D gene unclear. Germline V gene lookup returns CDR1 MNHNS and CDR2 SASEGT. The ends were cut back, 8 bases at V and 15 bases at J, with 26 bases in the middle. This CDR3 is built from 14 residues. Here the CDR3 reads CASLPYGVQRPVFF. The CDR3 region has the DNA TGTGCCAGCCTCCCGTATGGGGTGCAAAGGCCTGTGTTCTTC.

The V call is TRBV3-1, the J call TRBJ2-7, with TRBD1 matching over 8 bases. The V and J ends lost 4 bases and 7 bases, in that order; junction bases with no gene match: 15. This CDR3 has 16 amino acids. CDR1 and CDR2 (germline): LGHDT, YNNKEL (reference sequence). The chain's CDR3 is CASSPQMGTGSNEQYF. In nucleotides, the CDR3 is TGTGCCAGCAGCCCCCAGATGGGGACAGGTTCAAATGAGCAGTACTTC.

This clonotype showed up just a few times. The rearrangement uses TRBV7-2 and TRBJ2-4; D is possibly TRBD1 (6 bases). The germline V and J ends were trimmed by 3 bases and 7 bases, with 10 bases remaining between them. Germline V CDR1 and CDR2: SGHTA, FQGNSA. The CDR3 is 13 amino acids. The CDR3 coding sequence is TGTGCCAGCAGCTTCCGGACAGCTAACATTCAGTACTTC. Protein product: CASSFRTANIQYF. The full variable domain, its missing parts supplied by reference TRBV7-2 and TRBJ2-4, is GAGVSQSPSNKVTEKGKDVELRCDPISGHTALYWYRQSLGQGLEFLIYFQGNSAPDKSGLPSDRFSAERTGGSVSTLTIQRTQQEDSAVYLCASSFRTANIQYFGAGTRLSVL.

This clonotype was observed once. J is TRBJ2-1 and V is TRBV11-2, with D unresolved. The CDR3 spans 16 residues. V gave up 1 base and J gave up 0 bases, with 10 bases separating them. Germline values: CDR1 SGHAT, CDR2 FQNNGV. CDR3 amino acids: CASSLVGQSSYNEQFF. The CDR3 nucleotides read TGTGCCAGCAGCTTAGTCGGGCAGAGCTCCTACAATGAGCAGTTCTTC.

The chain uses TRBV7-9 and TRBJ1-4; the D gene is possibly TRBD1 (5 bases). The germline V and J ends were trimmed by 5 bases and 1 base, with 8 bases remaining between them. Germline V gene sequence: CDR1 SEHNR, CDR2 FQNEAQ (reference sequence). This CDR3 has 14 amino acids. CDR3 sequence (DNA): TGTGCCAGCAGCGACAGCCTAACTAATGAAAAACTGTTTTTT. Translated, it gives CASSDSLTNEKLFF.

The chain combines TRBV5-1 with TRBJ2-2; 9 bases align to TRBD1. V lost 4 bases and J lost 4; bases outside the gene matches: 8. Germline assignment: CDR1 SGHRS and CDR2 YFSETQ. The CDR3 is 16 residues long. The CDR3 DNA sequence: TGCGCCAGCAGCATCACAGGGGGCGTTAGCACCGGGGAGCTGTTTTTT. Translation gives CASSITGGVSTGELFF.

This clonotype appeared once. The chain is built from TRBV4-1 and TRBJ2-4; D gene ambiguous. Looked up from germline, CDR1 is MGHRA and CDR2 is YSYEKL. The V and J ends lost 0 bases and 0 bases respectively, with 12 bases between them. This CDR3 has 17 residues. The CDR3 loop reads CASSQERQRVAKNIQYF. CDR3 nucleotides: TGCGCCAGCAGCCAAGAGCGGCAGAGAGTAGCCAAAAACATTCAGTACTTC.

The rearrangement uses TRBV4-3 and TRBJ1-6; maybe TRBD1 (5 bases). Germline assignment: CDR1 LGHNA and CDR2 YSLEER. The CDR3 length is 16 residues. V lost 5 bases to trimming and J lost 2 bases, with 13 bases between them. In DNA form, the CDR3 reads TGCGCCAGCAGCGCCCGTCAGGGCACCTATAATTCACCCCTCCACTTT. This gives the protein CASSARQGTYNSPLHF.

This clonotype was recorded at least ten times. The chain couples TRBV29-1 to TRBJ2-5; 7 nucleotides line up with TRBD2. The V segment lost 3 bases and the J segment 3 bases; nucleotides outside the gene matches: 4. Germline V gives CDR1 SQVTM, CDR2 ANQGSEA. This CDR3 region has 13 residues. The CDR3 region has the DNA TGCAGCGTTGAGACTCGGGAGGAAGAGACCCAGTACTTC. It is translated as CSVETREEETQYF.

This chain connects TRBV7-2 to TRBJ2-5, with 8 positions matching TRBD2. The closer fit of TRBJ2-7 to the DNA end suggests the J call may be wrong. This CDR3 has 14 residues. The germline CDR1 and CDR2 sequences are SGHTA and FQGNSA. The CDR3 is CASRSGGSKYEQYF. The CDR3 coding sequence is TGTGCCAGCAGAAGCGGGGGTTCAAAATACGAGCAGTACTTC.

CDR3 sequence reads: CASSQTRRGLAGELFF. CDR3 DNA: TGCGCCAGCAGCCAGACTAGGAGGGGATTAGCCGGGGAGCTGTTTTTT. V gene TRBV4-3 combines with J gene TRBJ2-2; D may be TRBD2 (6 bases). V lost 3 bases and J 6 bases, leaving 17 bases between the germline ends. The CDR3 covers 16 residues. Germline CDR1 and CDR2: LGHNA and YSLEER.

In regard to this clonotype: At one of its ends the junction is not consistent with the germline gene, which may arise from a read error. The rearrangement links TRBV4-3 to TRBJ1-1; a possible D gene is TRBD1 (5 bases). The CDR3 is 15 residues long. The germline V gene has CDR1 LGHNA and CDR2 YSLEER. Here the CDR3 reads CASSPGGRENTEAFF. Written as DNA, the CDR3 is TGCGCCAGCAGCCCCGGGGGACGGGAGAACACTGAGGCTTTCTTT.

The rearrangement joins TRBV6-2 or TRBV6-3 to TRBJ2-5; 13 nucleotides line up with TRBD2. The tail of the sequence fits TRBJ2-7 better, so the J call may be wrong. Germline V gene lookup returns CDR1 MNHEY and CDR2 SVGEGT. The CDR3 length is 15 residues. The CDR3 DNA follows: TGTGCCAGCAGTACAGGACTAGCGGGGGTTAGCGAGCAGTACTTC. Its translation: CASSTGLAGVSEQYF.

CDR3 sequence (DNA): TGCGCCAGCAGCCCATGGGGGGACCCCTACGAGCAGTACTTC. This gives the protein CASSPWGDPYEQYF. The chain carries TRBV4-1 and TRBJ2-5; weak D call: TRBD2 (6 bases). The J call may be mistaken, given a closer DNA end match to TRBJ2-7. CDR1 MGHRA and CDR2 YSYEKL come from the germline V gene. The CDR3 extends over 14 amino acids.